The entry below gives a single T cell receptor (beta chain) sequence along with its context. Its antigen is currently not known. Base qualities are not provided; no much larger clone lies one nucleotide away. The data stem from a study of blood T cell repertoires in COVID-19 (dated by TCRdb to the early 2020s). Regarding the research as a whole: Collaborator samples came from the United States, Italy and Spain and covered acute and convalescent phases of COVID-19. HLA class I and class II types, where available, came from metadata supplied by the sample provider rather than from assay-based typing. The samples were drawn from the first 160 participants of the ongoing ImmuneRACE study and from 950 to 1,500 subjects provided by 6 global collaborators. Deeply sampled blood TCRbeta repertoires from subjects exposed to, actively infected with, or recovered from COVID-19 were included in the dataset. A freely available public database, intended as a resource for researchers studying the immune response to SARS-CoV-2, is where the repertoires were released. Sample metadata almost always included a de-identified subject ID, COVID-19 status, age in years and sex. The material from the prospective study consisted of cDNA or gDNA derived from T cells, B-cell-depleted T cells, or PBMCs. Points the paper makes about the study in general: The quantity of clinical and demographic metadata differed by source and by participant and was supplied without curation.

TCRbeta CDR3 regions were amplified from genomic DNA using the immunoSEQ Assay, a bias-controlled multiplex PCR. Per the authors' processing: Within the assay, amplification of reference gene primers was used to estimate how many nucleated cells each sample contained. To quantify the absolute abundance of each unique TCRbeta CDR3 rearrangement, sequence reads were collapsed and filtered. For each sample, productive Simpson clonality was calculated by taking the square root of Simpson's diversity index across productive rearrangements. TCRdb stores this immuneACCESS table with in-frame sequences only. Part of the clones is absent; in the studies checked, under half of the shortfall reflects unresolved V genes, and no reason is known for the rest. The DNA was the basis for D and trimming; V, J and clone size are from that table. For this sample there are fewer than 200,000 clones; 82% appear just once. The ten largest clones capture approximately 7% of the sample.

One collaborating source in Seattle enrolled patients while the patients were actively infected and followed the patients over time throughout the course of disease. The collaborating institutions used their own protocols to collect whole blood in K2EDTA tubes. For TCRbeta analysis, collaborators shipped samples as frozen whole blood, isolated PBMCs, or DNA extracted from either of those sample types. The germline V gene gives CDR1 as SGHTS and CDR2 as YDEGEE. There are 15 amino acids in the CDR3, from cysteine to phenylalanine inclusive. Only the CDR3 portion is preserved as DNA: 45 bases, with reading frame beginning at the first base. V lost 4 bases and J lost 3 bases; the stretch between them is 16 bases long.

Sequencing was performed on peripheral blood. The chain is assembled from TRBV5-8 and TRBJ2-5, with TRBD2 as a weak D call on 6 bases. This receptor was obtained from a woman in her thirties or forties with COVID-19, enrolled during active disease. The CDR3 sequence is CASSPWASEKETQYF. The nucleotide sequence is TGTGCCAGCAGCCCGTGGGCTAGCGAAAAAGAGACCCAGTACTTC.